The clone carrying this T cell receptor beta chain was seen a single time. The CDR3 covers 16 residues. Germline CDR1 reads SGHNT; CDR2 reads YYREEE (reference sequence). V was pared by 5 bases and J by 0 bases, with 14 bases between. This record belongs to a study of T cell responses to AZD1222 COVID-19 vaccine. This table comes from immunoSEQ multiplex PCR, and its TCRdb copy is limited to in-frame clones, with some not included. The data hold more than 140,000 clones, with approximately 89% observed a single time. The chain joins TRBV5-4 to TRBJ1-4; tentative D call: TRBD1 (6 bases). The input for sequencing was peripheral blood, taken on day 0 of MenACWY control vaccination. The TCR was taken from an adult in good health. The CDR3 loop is CASSLRGGSTNEKLFF. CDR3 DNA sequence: TGTGCCAGCAGTCTTAGGGGGGGTTCAACTAATGAAAAACTGTTTTTT.